This T cell receptor (beta chain) was retrieved from a study of regulatory T cells in long-lasting Graves disease. Time point: newly diagnosed GD, antithyroid drugs for less than 3 months. PBMCs were the source of the RNA used for TCR sequencing. This clonotype was observed many times. Building the TCR beta libraries relied on iRepertoire HTBI primers, and CDR3 regions underwent Arm-PCR. TCRdb reanalysed the multiplex PCR reads using MiXCR and keeps one entry per CDR3 protein. The sample carries about 460,000 distinct CDR3 sequences, around 13% recorded once. Another study also made use of these data, one on T cells in Graves' hyperthyroidism and ophthalmopathy.

This TCR came from a woman aged 50 to 65 with Graves disease. The sequenced sample was peripheral blood mononuclear cells (PBMCs), obtained at new diagnosis, from a patient treated with antithyroid drugs.

CDR3 in DNA: TGTGCCAGCAGTTTCGGCTTGCCCAGCACAGATACGCAGTATTTT. Translated: CASSFGLPSTDTQYF. V gene TRBV12-3 or TRBV12-4 combines with J gene TRBJ2-3, with D uncertain. With 3 bases removed from V and 0 bases from J, the gap between germline ends came to 10 bases. This CDR3 contains 15 residues.